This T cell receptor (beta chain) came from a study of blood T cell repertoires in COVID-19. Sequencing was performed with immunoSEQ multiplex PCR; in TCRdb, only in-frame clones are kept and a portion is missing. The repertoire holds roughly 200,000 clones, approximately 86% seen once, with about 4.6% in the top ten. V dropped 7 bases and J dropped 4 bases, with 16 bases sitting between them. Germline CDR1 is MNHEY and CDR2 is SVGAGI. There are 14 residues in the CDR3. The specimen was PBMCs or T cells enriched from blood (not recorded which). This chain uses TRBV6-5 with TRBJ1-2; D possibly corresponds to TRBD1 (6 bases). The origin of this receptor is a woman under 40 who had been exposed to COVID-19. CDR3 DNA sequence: TGTGCCAGCACGACAATGGACAGTCGCTATGGCTACACCTTC. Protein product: CASTTMDSRYGYTF.